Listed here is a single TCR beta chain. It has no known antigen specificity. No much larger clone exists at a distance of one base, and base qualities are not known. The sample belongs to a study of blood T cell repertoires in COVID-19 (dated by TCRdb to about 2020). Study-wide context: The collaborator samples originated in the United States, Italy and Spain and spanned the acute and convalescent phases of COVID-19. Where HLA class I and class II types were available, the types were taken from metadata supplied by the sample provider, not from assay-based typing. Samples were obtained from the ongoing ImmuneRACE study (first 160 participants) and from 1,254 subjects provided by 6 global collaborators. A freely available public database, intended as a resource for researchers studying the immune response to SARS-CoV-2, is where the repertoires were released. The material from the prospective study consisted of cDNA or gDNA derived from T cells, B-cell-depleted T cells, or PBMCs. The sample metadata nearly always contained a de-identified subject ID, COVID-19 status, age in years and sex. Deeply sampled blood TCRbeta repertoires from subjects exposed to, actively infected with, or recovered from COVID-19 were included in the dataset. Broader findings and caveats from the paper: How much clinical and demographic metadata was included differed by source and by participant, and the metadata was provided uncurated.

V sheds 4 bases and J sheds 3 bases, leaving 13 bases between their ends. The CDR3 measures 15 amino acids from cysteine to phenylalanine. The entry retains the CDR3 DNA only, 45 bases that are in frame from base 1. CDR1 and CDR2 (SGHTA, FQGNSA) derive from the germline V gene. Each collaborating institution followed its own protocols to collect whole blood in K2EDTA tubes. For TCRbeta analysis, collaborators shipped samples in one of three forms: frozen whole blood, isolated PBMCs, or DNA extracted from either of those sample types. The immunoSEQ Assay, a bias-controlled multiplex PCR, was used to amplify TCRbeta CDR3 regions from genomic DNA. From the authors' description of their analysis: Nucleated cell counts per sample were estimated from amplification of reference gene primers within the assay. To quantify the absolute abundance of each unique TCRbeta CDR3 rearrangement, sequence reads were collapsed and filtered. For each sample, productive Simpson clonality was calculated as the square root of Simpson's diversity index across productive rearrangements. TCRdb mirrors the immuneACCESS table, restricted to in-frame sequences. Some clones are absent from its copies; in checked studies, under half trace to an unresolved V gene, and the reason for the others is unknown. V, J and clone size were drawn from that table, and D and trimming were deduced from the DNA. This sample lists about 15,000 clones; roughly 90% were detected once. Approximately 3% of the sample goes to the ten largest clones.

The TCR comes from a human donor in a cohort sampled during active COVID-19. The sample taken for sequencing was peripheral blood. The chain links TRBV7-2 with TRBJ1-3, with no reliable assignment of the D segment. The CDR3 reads CASSSNGGHGNTIYF. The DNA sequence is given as TGTGCCAGCAGCTCCAACGGAGGGCATGGAAACACCATATATTTT.